This TCR beta chain was identified during a study of CD8+ T cells in alopecia areata. Stated treatment: oral pan-JAK inhibitor, 5-10 mg twice daily. The CDR3 extends over 15 amino acids. Germline values: CDR1 SGDLS, CDR2 YYNGEE. J gave up 2 bases and V 4 bases, and 3 bases lay outside the gene matches. In each case, RNA was isolated and then reverse transcribed into cDNA as the sequencing template. Sequencing was performed with immunoSEQ multiplex PCR; in TCRdb, only in-frame clones are kept and a portion is missing. The sample has 150,000 to 200,000 clones; roughly three fifths are singletons. This TCR came from a human donor with alopecia areata. Sequenced material: CD8+ T cells sorted from blood, taken at week 24, from a patient treated with tofacitinib. The rearrangement uses TRBV9 and TRBJ2-1; 10 positions agree with TRBD1. The CDR3 sequence: CASSPGTGAYNEQFF. Here the CDR3 DNA reads TGTGCCAGCAGCCCCGGGACAGGGGCCTACAATGAGCAGTTCTTC.